The subject of this entry is one TCR beta chain. The germline gives CDR1 DFQATT, CDR2 SNEGSKA (reference sequence). V lost 1 base to trimming and J lost 6 bases, with 16 bases between them. The length of the CDR3 is 14 residues. The data stem from a study of T cells in Graves' hyperthyroidism and ophthalmopathy. RNA transcripts gave rise to amplified TCR beta CDR3 regions. During a first-round RT-PCR of the TCR CDR3, the HTBI primer set was used. MiXCR was run by TCRdb on the multiplex PCR reads, yielding one entry per CDR3 protein. Here the sample spans a few hundred thousand distinct CDR3 sequences, around 45% being singletons.

This rearrangement joins TRBV20-1 to TRBJ2-7; TRBD1 is a possible D gene (6 bases). The material sequenced was peripheral blood or thyroid tissue (not recorded which). The origin of this receptor is a woman aged 18-30 years with Graves' hyperthyroidism. The CDR3 protein is CSARVLTGSSEQYF. Written as DNA, the CDR3 is TGCAGTGCTAGAGTACTTACAGGGTCATCCGAGCAGTACTTC.